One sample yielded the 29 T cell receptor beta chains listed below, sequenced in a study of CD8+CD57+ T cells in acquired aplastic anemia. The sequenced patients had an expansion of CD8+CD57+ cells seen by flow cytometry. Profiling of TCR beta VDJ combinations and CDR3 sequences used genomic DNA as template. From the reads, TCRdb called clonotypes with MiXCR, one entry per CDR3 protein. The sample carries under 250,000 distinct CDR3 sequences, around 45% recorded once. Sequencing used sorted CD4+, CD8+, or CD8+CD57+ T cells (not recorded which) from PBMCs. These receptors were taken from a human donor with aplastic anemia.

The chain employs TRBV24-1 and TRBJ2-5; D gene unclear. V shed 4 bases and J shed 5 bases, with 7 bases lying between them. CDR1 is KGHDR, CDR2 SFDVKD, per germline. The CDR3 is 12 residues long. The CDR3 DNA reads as TGTGCCACCAGTGAAGGATATGAGACCCAGTACTTC. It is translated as CATSEGYETQYF.

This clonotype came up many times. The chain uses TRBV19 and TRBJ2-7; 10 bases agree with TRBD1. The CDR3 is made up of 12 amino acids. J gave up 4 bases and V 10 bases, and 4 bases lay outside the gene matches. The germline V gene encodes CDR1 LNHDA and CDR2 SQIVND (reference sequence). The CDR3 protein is CATGQGSYEQYF. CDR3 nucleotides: TGTGCCACGGGACAGGGGAGTTACGAGCAGTACTTC.

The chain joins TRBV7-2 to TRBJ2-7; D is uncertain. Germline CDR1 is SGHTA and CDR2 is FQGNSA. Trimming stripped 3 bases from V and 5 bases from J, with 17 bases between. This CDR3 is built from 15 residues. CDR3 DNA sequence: TGTGCCAGCAGCTTTAGTTTGGTGCTTGGCGACGAGCAGTACTTC. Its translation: CASSFSLVLGDEQYF. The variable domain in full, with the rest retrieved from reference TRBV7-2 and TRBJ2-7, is GAGVSQSPSNKVTEKGKDVELRCDPISGHTALYWYRQSLGQGLEFLIYFQGNSAPDKSGLPSDRFSAERTGGSVSTLTIQRTQQEDSAVYLCASSFSLVLGDEQYFGPGTRLTVT.

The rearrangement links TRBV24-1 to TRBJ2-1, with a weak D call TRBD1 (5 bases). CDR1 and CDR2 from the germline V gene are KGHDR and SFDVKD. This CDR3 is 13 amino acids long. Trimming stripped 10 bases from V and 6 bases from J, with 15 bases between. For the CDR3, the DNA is TGTGCCACTCGACAGTATCAGGGCAATGAGCAGTTCTTC. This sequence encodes CATRQYQGNEQFF.

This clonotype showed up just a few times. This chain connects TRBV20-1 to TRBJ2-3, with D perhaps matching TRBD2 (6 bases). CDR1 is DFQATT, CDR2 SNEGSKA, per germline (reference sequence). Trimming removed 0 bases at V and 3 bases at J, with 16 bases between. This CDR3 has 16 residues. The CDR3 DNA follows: TGCAGTGCTAGAGATCCGCGCGGGGTTTTAACAGATACGCAGTATTTT. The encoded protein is CSARDPRGVLTDTQYF.

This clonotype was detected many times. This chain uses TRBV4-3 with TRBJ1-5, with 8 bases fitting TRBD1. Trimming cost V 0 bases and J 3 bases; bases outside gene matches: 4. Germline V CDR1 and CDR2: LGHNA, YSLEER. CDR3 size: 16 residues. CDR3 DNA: TGCGCCAGCAGCCAAGACCGGGACAGGAACAATCAGCCCCAGCATTTT. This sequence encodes CASSQDRDRNNQPQHF.

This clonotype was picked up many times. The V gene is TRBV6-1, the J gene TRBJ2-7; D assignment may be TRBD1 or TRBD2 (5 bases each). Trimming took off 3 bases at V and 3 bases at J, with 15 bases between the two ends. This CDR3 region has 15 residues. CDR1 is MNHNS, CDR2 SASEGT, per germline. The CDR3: CASSDLWDGGYEQYF. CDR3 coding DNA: TGTGCCAGCAGTGATTTGTGGGACGGAGGCTACGAGCAGTACTTC.

The CDR3 DNA reads TGTGCCAGCACTGGACAGCCGATCTACGAGCAGTACTTC. This codes for CASTGQPIYEQYF. The chain joins TRBV2 to TRBJ2-7; perhaps TRBD1 as D (6 bases). This CDR3 comprises 13 residues. Germline V gene sequence: CDR1 SNHLY, CDR2 FYNNEI. The V end was cut by 7 bases, the J end by 3 bases, with 13 bases between.

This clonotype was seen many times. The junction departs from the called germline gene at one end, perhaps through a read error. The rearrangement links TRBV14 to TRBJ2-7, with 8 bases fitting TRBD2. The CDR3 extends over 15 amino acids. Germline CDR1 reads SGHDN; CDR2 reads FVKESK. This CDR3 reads CASRQEAGVTYEQYF. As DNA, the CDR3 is TGTGCCAGCAGGCAAGAAGCGGGAGTAACCTACGAGCAGTACTTC.

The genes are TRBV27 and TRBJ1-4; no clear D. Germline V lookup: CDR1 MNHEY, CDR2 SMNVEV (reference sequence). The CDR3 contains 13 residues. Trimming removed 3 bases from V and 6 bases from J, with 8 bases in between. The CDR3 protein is CASSFGPDEKLFF. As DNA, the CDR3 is TGTGCCAGCAGTTTTGGGCCAGATGAAAAACTGTTTTTT. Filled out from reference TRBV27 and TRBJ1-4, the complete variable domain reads EAQVTQNPRYLITVTGKKLTVTCSQNMNHEYMSWYRQDPGLGLRQIYYSMNVEVTDKGDVPEGYKVSRKEKRNFPLILESPSPNQTSLYFCASSFGPDEKLFFGSGTQLSVL.

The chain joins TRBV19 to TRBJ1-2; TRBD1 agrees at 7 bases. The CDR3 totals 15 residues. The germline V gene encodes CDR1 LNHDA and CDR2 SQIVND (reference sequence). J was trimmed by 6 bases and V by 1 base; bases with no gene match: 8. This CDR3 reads CASSIASTGYDGYTF. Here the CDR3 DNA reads TGTGCCAGTAGTATAGCCTCGACAGGGTATGATGGCTACACCTTC.

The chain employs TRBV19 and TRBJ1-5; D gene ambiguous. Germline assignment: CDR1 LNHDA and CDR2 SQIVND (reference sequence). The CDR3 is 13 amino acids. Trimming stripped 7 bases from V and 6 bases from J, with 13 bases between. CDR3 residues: CASMYSPGQPQHF. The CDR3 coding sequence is TGTGCCAGTATGTACAGCCCGGGTCAGCCCCAGCATTTT.

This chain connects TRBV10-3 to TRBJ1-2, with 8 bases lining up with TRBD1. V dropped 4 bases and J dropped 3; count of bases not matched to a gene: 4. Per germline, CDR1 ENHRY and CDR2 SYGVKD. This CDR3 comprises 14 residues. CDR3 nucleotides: TGTGCCATCAGTGTAACACAGGGGGACTATGGCTACACCTTC. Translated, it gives CAISVTQGDYGYTF.

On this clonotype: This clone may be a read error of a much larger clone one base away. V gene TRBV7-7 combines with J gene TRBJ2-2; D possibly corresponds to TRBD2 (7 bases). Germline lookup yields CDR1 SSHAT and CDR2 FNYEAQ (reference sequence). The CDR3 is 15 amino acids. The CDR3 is CASSLEGGPTGELFF. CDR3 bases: TGTGCTAGCAGCCTCGAGGGGGGGCCCACCGGGGAGCTGTTTTTT.

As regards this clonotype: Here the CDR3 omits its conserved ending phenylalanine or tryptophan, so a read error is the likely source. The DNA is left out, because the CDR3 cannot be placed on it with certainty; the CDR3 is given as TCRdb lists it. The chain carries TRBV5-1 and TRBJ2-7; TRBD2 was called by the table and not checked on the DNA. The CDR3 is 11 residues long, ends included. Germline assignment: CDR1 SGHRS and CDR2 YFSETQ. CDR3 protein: CASSPRGKEYL.

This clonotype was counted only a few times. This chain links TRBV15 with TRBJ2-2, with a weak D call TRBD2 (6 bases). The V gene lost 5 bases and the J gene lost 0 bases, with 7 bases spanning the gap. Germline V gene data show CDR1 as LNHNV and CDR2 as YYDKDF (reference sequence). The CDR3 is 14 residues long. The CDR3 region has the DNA TGTGCCACCAGCGGGACTCCGAACACCGGGGAGCTGTTTTTT. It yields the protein CATSGTPNTGELFF.

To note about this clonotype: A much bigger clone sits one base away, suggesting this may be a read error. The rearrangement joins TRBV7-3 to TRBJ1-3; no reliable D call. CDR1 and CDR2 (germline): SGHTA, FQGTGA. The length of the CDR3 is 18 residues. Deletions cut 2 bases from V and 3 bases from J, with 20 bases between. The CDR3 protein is CASSLGKRTDGVGNTIYF. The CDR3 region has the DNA TGTGCCAGCAGCTTAGGGAAACGGACCGATGGGGTTGGAAACACCATATATTTT.

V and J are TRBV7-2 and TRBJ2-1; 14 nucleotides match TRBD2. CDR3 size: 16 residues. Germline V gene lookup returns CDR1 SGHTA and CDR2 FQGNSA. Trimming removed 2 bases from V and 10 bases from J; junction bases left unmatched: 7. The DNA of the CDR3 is TGTGCCAGCAGCTTAAACGGACTAGCGGGGGGAAGGGAGCAGTTCTTC. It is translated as CASSLNGLAGGREQFF.

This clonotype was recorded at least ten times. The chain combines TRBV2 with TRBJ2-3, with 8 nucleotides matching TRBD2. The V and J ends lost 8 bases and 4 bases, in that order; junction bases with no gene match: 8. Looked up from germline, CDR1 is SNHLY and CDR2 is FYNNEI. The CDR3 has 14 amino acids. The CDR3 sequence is CASPGGAVADTQYF. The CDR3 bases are TGTGCCAGCCCCGGGGGGGCGGTCGCAGATACGCAGTATTTT.

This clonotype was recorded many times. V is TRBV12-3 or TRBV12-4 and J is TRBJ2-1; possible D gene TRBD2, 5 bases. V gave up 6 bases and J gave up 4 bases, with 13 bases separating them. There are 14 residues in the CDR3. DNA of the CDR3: TGTGCCAGCAGCTTTCTCGGGATTTACAATGAGCAGTTCTTC. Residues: CASSFLGIYNEQFF.

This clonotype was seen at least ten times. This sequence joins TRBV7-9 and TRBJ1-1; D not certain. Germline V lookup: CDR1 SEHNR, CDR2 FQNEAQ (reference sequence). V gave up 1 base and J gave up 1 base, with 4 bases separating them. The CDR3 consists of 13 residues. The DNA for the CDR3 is TGTGCCAGCAGCTTAGGAAGGAACACTGAAGCTTTCTTT. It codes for CASSLGRNTEAFF. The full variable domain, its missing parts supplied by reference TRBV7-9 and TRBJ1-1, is DTGVSQNPRHKITKRGQNVTFRCDPISEHNRLYWYRQTLGQGPEFLTYFQNEAQLEKSRLLSDRFSAERPKGSFSTLEIQRTEQGDSAMYLCASSLGRNTEAFFGQGTRLTVV.

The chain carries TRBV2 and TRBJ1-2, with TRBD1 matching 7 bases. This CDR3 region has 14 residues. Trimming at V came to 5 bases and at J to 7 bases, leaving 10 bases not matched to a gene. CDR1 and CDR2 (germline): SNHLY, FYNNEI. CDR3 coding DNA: TGTGCCAGCAGTTTCAGGGGGTCTTCCTTTGGCTACACCTTC. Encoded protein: CASSFRGSSFGYTF.

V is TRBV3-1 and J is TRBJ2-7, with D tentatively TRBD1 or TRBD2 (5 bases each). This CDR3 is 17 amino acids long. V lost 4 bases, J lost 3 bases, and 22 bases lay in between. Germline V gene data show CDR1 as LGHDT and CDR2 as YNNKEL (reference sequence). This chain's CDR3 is CASSLRSGNRLIYEQYF. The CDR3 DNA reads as TGTGCCAGCAGCCTAAGGTCGGGGAACAGGTTAATCTACGAGCAGTACTTC.

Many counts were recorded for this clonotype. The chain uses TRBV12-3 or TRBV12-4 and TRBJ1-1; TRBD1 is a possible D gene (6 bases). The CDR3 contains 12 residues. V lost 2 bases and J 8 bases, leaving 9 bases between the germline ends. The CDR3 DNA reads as TGTGCCAGCAGTTTAAGCGACAGGGAAGCTTTCTTT. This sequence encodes CASSLSDREAFF.

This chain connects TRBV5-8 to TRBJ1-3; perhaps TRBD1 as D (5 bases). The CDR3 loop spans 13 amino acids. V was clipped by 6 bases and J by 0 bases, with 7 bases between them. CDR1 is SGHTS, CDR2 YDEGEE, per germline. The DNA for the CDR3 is TGTGCCAGCACAGGGTCCTCTGGAAACACCATATATTTT. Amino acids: CASTGSSGNTIYF. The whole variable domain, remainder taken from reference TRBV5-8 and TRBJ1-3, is EAGVTQSPTHLIKTRGQQATLRCSPISGHTSVYWYQQALGLGLQFLLWYDEGEERNRGNFPPRFSGRQFPNYSSELNVNALELEDSALYLCASTGSSGNTIYFGEGSWLTVV.

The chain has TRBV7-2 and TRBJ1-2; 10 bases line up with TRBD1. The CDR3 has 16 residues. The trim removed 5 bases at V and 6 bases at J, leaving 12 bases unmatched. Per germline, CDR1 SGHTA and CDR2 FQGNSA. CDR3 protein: CASSARGQGTHHGYTF. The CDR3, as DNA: TGTGCCAGCAGCGCCCGGGGACAGGGGACCCATCATGGCTACACCTTC. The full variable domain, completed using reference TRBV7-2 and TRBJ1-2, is GAGVSQSPSNKVTEKGKDVELRCDPISGHTALYWYRQSLGQGLEFLIYFQGNSAPDKSGLPSDRFSAERTGGSVSTLTIQRTQQEDSAVYLCASSARGQGTHHGYTFGSGTRLTVV.

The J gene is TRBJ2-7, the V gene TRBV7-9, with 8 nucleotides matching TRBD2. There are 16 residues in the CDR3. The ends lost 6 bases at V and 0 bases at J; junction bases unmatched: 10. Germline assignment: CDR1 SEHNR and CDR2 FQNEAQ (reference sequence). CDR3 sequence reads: CASSPLAGTNSYEQYF. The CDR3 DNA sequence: TGTGCCAGCAGTCCTCTAGCGGGTACTAACTCCTACGAGCAGTACTTC.

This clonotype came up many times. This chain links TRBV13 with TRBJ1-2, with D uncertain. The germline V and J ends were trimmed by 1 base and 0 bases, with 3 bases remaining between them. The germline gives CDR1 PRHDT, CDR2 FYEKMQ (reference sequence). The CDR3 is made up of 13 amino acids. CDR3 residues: CASSLVSNYGYTF. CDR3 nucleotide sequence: TGTGCCAGCAGCTTAGTGTCTAACTATGGCTACACCTTC. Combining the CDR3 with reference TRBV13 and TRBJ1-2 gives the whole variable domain AAGVIQSPRHLIKEKRETATLKCYPIPRHDTVYWYQQGPGQDPQFLISFYEKMQSDKGSIPDRFSAQQFSDYHSELNMSSLELGDSALYFCASSLVSNYGYTFGSGTRLTVV.

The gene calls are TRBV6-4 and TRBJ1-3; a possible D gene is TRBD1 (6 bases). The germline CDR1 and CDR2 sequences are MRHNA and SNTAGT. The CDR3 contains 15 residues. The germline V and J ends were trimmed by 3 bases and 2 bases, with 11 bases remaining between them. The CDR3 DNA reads TGTGCCAGCAGTGAAACAGGGTGGCCTGGAAACACCATATATTTT. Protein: CASSETGWPGNTIYF.